This T cell receptor beta chain was sequenced during a study of CXCR3-negative and CXCR3-positive naive CD8 T cells. Study-wide context: Sequencing yielded around 150 million TRB reads, roughly 1.5 +/- 0.3 million per library.

A note on this clonotype: As yet, its antigen is unknown.

cDNA libraries for TRB were generated by 5' RACE incorporating UMI labels. TCRdb reprocessed the 5' RACE reads; each CDR3 protein has one entry and no DNA is given. The sample totals about 98,000 distinct CDR3 sequences. The CDR3 runs 13 residues. Germline CDR1 SGHTA, CDR2 FQGTGA. Study outcomes and limitations: TCR interaction strength was inferred from TRB CDR3 physicochemistry, as CD5 matched across naive subsets. Relative to CXCR3-negative naive cells, CXCR3-positive naive cells had more hydrophobic TRB CDR3s. Memory CD8+ cells had much lower diversity, and both naive subsets had comparably high diversity. Within a donor, both naive subsets shared TRBV-TRBJ usage, unlike memory cells.

The clonotype originates from a human donor in good health. Some clones in this sample may be carry-over from other donors' samples. The V gene is TRBV7-3, the J gene TRBJ2-5. The sample comprised naive CXCR3+ CD8+ T cells from blood. Specified subset: CD45RO-CCR7+CD27+CD95- naive CD8+ T cells expressing CXCR3 (TNR3+). The CDR3 spells CASSPRGQETQYF.